This TCR beta chain was observed in a study of T cells after posttransplantation cyclophosphamide. The table came from immunoSEQ multiplex PCR; TCRdb's copy has only in-frame clones and leaves some out. The sample includes tens of thousands of clones, none of them occurring once. In this sample, this clone turned up many times. CDR1 SGHVS and CDR2 FQNEAQ come from the germline V gene. Trimming removed 5 bases from V and 0 bases from J, with 14 bases in between. The CDR3 contains 16 residues. The chain employs TRBV7-8 and TRBJ1-5; TRBD1 might be the D (5 bases). Sample: PBMCs. The sequence came from a man aged 35 to 55 in good health, CMV-negative, and a related stem cell transplant donor. The CDR3 sequence is CASSRGGVYSNQPQHF. The CDR3 DNA follows: TGTGCCAGCAGCCGGGGGGGGGTTTATAGCAATCAGCCCCAGCATTTT. The variable domain in full, with the rest retrieved from reference TRBV7-8 and TRBJ1-5, is GAGVSQSPRYKVAKRGQDVALRCDPISGHVSLFWYQQALGQGPEFLTYFQNEAQLDKSGLPSDRFFAERPEGSVSTLKIQRTQQEDSAVYLCASSRGGVYSNQPQHFGDGTRLSIL.